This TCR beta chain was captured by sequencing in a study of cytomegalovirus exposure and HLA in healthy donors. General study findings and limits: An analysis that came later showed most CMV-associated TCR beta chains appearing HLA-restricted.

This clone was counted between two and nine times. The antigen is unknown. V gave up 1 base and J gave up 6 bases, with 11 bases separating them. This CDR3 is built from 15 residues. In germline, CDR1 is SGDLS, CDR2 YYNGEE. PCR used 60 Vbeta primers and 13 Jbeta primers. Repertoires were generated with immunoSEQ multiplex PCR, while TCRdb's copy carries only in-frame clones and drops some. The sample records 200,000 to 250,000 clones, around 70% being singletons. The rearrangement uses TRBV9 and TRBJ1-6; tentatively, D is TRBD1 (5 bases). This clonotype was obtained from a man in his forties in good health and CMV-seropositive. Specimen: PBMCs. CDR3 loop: CASSVHDSPNSPLHF. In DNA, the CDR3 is TGTGCCAGCAGCGTACACGACAGCCCTAATTCACCCCTCCACTTT.